Listed below are T cell receptor beta chains from one sample, sequenced in a study of blood T cell repertoires in COVID-19. The protocol was immunoSEQ multiplex PCR, while the TCRdb copy is restricted to in-frame clones and leaves out a portion. The sample consists of 250,000 to 300,000 clones, approximately 90% of them appearing once. The sequenced sample was peripheral blood. Receptors originate from a woman aged 25-40 years with active or convalescent COVID-19. Both conserved end residues are part of each CDR3. The order of the fields is clone size, V gene, CDR3 length, D gene, J gene, CDR3 DNA, CDR3 protein. The D gene is left open where the match is weak. Clone size is not always given. Where it is, it says once, few, many or a class for expanded clones.

abundance: NA
v_gene: TRBV4-2
len: 16
d_gene: NA
j_gene: TRBJ1-6
CDR3nt: TGTGCCAGCAGCCAAGTAAACGGGGGGGGCAATTCACCCCTCCACTTT
CDR3aa: CASSQVNGGGNSPLHF

abundance: few
v_gene: TRBV3-1/TRBV3-2
len: 17
d_gene: NA
j_gene: TRBJ2-7
CDR3nt: TGTGCCAGCAGCCAAGTAAGCGGGACAGGCGTCTCCTACGAGCAGTACTTC
CDR3aa: CASSQVSGTGVSYEQYF

abundance: NA
v_gene: TRBV24-1
len: 15
d_gene: TRBD2
j_gene: TRBJ2-1
CDR3nt: TGTGCCACCAGGGCGACTAGCGGGCATACTAATGAGCAGTTCTTC
CDR3aa: CATRATSGHTNEQFF

abundance: NA
v_gene: TRBV19
len: 15
d_gene: TRBD2
j_gene: TRBJ2-1
CDR3nt: TGTGCCAGTAGTATTAGGCGGGAGGCCTACAATGAGCAGTTCTTC
CDR3aa: CASSIRREAYNEQFF

abundance: NA
v_gene: TRBV18
len: 13
d_gene: NA
j_gene: TRBJ1-1
CDR3nt: TGTGCCAGCTCACCACGTAGAGAAACTGAAGCTTTCTTT
CDR3aa: CASSPRRETEAFF

abundance: NA
v_gene: TRBV2
len: 14
d_gene: TRBD2
j_gene: TRBJ2-1
CDR3nt: TGTGCCAGCAGAACAATACTAGCGGGGGGCTGGGAGTTCTTC
CDR3aa: CASRTILAGGWEFF

abundance: NA
v_gene: TRBV15
len: 16
d_gene: NA
j_gene: TRBJ1-2
CDR3nt: TGTGCCACCAGCAGAGAGGGGGGGTTGATGCCGGTCGGCTACACCTTC
CDR3aa: CATSREGGLMPVGYTF

abundance: NA
v_gene: TRBV5-1
len: 16
d_gene: TRBD1
j_gene: TRBJ2-7
CDR3nt: TGCGCCAGCAGCCCAGAAGGACAGGGGAGTAGATACGAGCAGTACTTC
CDR3aa: CASSPEGQGSRYEQYF

abundance: NA
v_gene: TRBV7-2
len: 14
d_gene: NA
j_gene: TRBJ1-1
CDR3nt: TGTGCCAGCAGCTTATTCGGGGTGGGCACTGAAGCTTTCTTT
CDR3aa: CASSLFGVGTEAFF

abundance: NA
v_gene: TRBV5-5
len: 15
d_gene: NA
j_gene: TRBJ1-4
CDR3nt: TGTGCCAGCAGCTTGGTCAGGGCAACTAATGAAAAACTGTTTTTT
CDR3aa: CASSLVRATNEKLFF

abundance: NA
v_gene: TRBV7-3
len: 13
d_gene: NA
j_gene: TRBJ2-2
CDR3nt: TGTGCCAGCAGCTTGACAGTCACCGGGGAGCTGTTTTTT
CDR3aa: CASSLTVTGELFF

abundance: NA
v_gene: TRBV5-4
len: 15
d_gene: TRBD2
j_gene: TRBJ2-5
CDR3nt: TGTGCCAGCAGCAGTCAGCGGGGGCGCCAAGAGACCCAGTACTTC
CDR3aa: CASSSQRGRQETQYF

abundance: NA
v_gene: TRBV5-6
len: 15
d_gene: NA
j_gene: TRBJ2-7
CDR3nt: TGTGCCAGCAGGAGGAAGAGCGGGTTTGGTTACGAGCAGTACTTC
CDR3aa: CASRRKSGFGYEQYF

abundance: NA
v_gene: TRBV9
len: 14
d_gene: NA
j_gene: TRBJ2-1
CDR3nt: TGTGCCAGCAGCGTAGTGGGGGCAAACAATGAGCAGTTCTTC
CDR3aa: CASSVVGANNEQFF

abundance: NA
v_gene: TRBV6-6
len: 14
d_gene: NA
j_gene: TRBJ2-4
CDR3nt: TGTGCCAGCAGTTTCGCCGACGGGAAAAACATTCAGTACTTC
CDR3aa: CASSFADGKNIQYF

abundance: NA
v_gene: TRBV7-3
len: 15
d_gene: TRBD1
j_gene: TRBJ1-2
CDR3nt: TGTGCCAGCAGCTTAATTAGACAGGGGAACTATGGCTACACCTTC
CDR3aa: CASSLIRQGNYGYTF

abundance: NA
v_gene: TRBV27
len: 13
d_gene: TRBD1
j_gene: TRBJ1-2
CDR3nt: TGTGCCAGCAGTGGACAGGGGGCGGCGGGCTACACCTTC
CDR3aa: CASSGQGAAGYTF

abundance: NA
v_gene: TRBV10-2
len: 14
d_gene: TRBD1
j_gene: TRBJ2-3
CDR3nt: TGCGCCAGCAGTGAGTCGGGACAGGGAGATACGCAGTATTTT
CDR3aa: CASSESGQGDTQYF

abundance: NA
v_gene: TRBV28
len: 16
d_gene: TRBD2
j_gene: TRBJ2-5
CDR3nt: TGTGCCAGCAGTTTTAGCGGGGCCGGAACCCAAGAGACCCAGTACTTC
CDR3aa: CASSFSGAGTQETQYF

abundance: NA
v_gene: TRBV9
len: 15
d_gene: NA
j_gene: TRBJ2-1
CDR3nt: TGTGCCAGCAGCGCTCACCCGGGACTCTACAATGAGCAGTTCTTC
CDR3aa: CASSAHPGLYNEQFF

abundance: NA
v_gene: TRBV6-5
len: 16
d_gene: TRBD1
j_gene: TRBJ2-3
CDR3nt: TGTGCCAGCAGTTCCTTCGACAGGGGGAGGACAGATACGCAGTATTTT
CDR3aa: CASSSFDRGRTDTQYF

abundance: NA
v_gene: TRBV6-4
len: 15
d_gene: NA
j_gene: TRBJ2-3
CDR3nt: TGTGCCAGCAGTGACGCGGGGCTAAGCACAGATACGCAGTATTTT
CDR3aa: CASSDAGLSTDTQYF